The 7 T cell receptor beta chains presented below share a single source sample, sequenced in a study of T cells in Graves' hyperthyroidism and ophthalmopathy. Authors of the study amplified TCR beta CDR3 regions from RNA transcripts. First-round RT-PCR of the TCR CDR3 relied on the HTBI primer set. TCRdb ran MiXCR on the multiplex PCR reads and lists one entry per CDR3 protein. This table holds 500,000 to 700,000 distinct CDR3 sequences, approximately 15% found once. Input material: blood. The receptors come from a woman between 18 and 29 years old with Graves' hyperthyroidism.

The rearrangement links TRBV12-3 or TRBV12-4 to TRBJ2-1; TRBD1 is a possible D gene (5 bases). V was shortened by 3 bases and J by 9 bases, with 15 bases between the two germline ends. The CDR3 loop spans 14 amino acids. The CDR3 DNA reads TGTGCCAGCAGTTTCAGGGCCCCCATTGCTGAGCAGTTCTTC. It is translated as CASSFRAPIAEQFF.

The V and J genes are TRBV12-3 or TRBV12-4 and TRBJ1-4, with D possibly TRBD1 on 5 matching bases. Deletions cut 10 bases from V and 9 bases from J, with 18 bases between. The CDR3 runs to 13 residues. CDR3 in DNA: TGTGCCACCTCGGGGAGGGGAGAAAAAAAACTGTTTTTT. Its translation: CATSGRGEKKLFF.

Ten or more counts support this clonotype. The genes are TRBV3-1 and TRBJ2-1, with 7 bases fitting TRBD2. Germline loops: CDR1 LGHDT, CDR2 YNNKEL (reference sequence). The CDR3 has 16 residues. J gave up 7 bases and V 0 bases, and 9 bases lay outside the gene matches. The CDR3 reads CASSQDLAGVSNEQFF. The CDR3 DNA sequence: TGTGCCAGCAGCCAAGATCTGGCGGGAGTAAGTAATGAGCAGTTCTTC.

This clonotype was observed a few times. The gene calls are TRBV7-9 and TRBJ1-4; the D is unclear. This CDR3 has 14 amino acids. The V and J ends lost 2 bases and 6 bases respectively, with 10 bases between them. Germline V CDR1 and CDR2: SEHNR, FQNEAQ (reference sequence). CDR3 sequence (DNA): TGTGCCAGCAGCTTAATATCAGGAGATGAAAAACTGTTTTTT. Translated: CASSLISGDEKLFF.

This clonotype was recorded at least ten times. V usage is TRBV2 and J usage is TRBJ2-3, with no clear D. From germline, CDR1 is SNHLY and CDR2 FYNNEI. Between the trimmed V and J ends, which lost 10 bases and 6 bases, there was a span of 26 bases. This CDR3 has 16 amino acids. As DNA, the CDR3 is TGTGCCACCAAACAAAGCATGGGTGAATCATGGGATACGCAGTATTTT. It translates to CATKQSMGESWDTQYF.

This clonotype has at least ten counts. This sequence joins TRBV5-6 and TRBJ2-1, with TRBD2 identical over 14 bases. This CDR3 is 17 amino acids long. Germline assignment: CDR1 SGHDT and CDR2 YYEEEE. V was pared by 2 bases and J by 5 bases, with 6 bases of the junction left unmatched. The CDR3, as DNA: TGTGCCAGCAGCTTTCGACTAGCGGGAGGGCCCGACAATGAGCAGTTCTTC. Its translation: CASSFRLAGGPDNEQFF.

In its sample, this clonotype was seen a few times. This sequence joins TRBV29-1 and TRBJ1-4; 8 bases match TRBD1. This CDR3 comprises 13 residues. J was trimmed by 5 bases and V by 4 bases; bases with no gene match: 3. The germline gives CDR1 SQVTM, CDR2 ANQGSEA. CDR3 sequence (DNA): TGCAGCGTTGTCCAGGGGGCGAATGAAAAACTGTTTTTT. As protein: CSVVQGANEKLFF.